This T cell receptor (beta chain) derives from a study of T-cell reconstitution after alpha-beta-depleted transplantation in children. Preparation of the TCRbeta library involved a method that used unique molecular identifiers. TCRdb re-derived calls from the PCR reads in MiXCR, one entry per CDR3 protein. In the table there are around 200,000 distinct CDR3 sequences, roughly a tenth of which are singletons. Only a few counts were recorded for this clonotype. The CDR3 is 16 residues long. The germline gives CDR1 MNHEY, CDR2 SMNVEV (reference sequence). V lost 7 bases to trimming and J lost 8 bases, with 24 bases between them.

The origin of this receptor is a human donor who donated a stem cell graft to a child with acute lymphoblastic leukemia. This material consisted of PBMCs from the stem cell graft donor, taken from the stem cell graft. This chain links TRBV27 with TRBJ2-1; D possibly matches TRBD1 or TRBD2 (7 bases each). As DNA, the CDR3 is TGTGCCAGCACCCTTACTTTCAGGGGGGGTATGGATGAGCAGTTCTTC. Its protein product is CASTLTFRGGMDEQFF.